Listed here is a single TCR beta chain. Its target is not known. V dropped 3 bases and J dropped 6; count of bases not matched to a gene: 7. CDR3 size: 16 residues. CDR1 is MNHEY and CDR2 is SMNVEV in the germline V gene (reference sequence). This record comes from a study of beta chain features in type 1 diabetes. Broader study findings: More deletions and fewer insertions at VDJ junctions were seen in type 1 diabetes patients.

Every bit of the isolated RNA underwent reverse transcription, so sequencing read expressed TCRB transcripts. Averages near 1.01 million reads characterized the stem cell-like memory T cell samples. TCRdb's table, derived via immunoSEQ multiplex PCR, lists solely in-frame clones and lacks some. Among around 99,000 clones listed, roughly 43% were seen once. The rearrangement joins TRBV27 to TRBJ2-3; TRBD2 matches at 12 bases. Sequencing was performed on stem cell memory CD4+ T cells from blood. This TCR derives from a woman aged 18-29 years in good health. The chain's CDR3 is CASSFILAGGPDTQYF. CDR3 sequence (DNA): TGTGCCAGCAGTTTCATCCTAGCGGGAGGGCCGGATACGCAGTATTTT.